This paragraph covers one T cell receptor (beta chain) sequence. Its antigen is currently unknown. The sample originates from a study of cytomegalovirus exposure and HLA in healthy donors. Study conclusions and caveats: The productive fraction for most TCR beta V segments was about 87% or about 30% in an earlier analysis.

Vbeta (60) and Jbeta (13) primers were used in the PCR. Profiling relied on immunoSEQ multiplex PCR, and the TCRdb table lists in-frame clones only, not all of them. This sample yields 90,000 to 120,000 clones, of which around 76% are seen a single time; 2.7% belongs to the top ten. Germline loops: CDR1 SGHTA, CDR2 FQGNSA. CDR3 length: 17 amino acids. Specimen: PBMCs. This sequence was found in a man aged 25-45 years in good health and CMV-seropositive. The chain links TRBV7-2 to TRBJ2-5, with 9 positions matching TRBD2. The end of the DNA fits TRBJ2-7 better, so the J call may be wrong. The CDR3 DNA reads TGTGCCAGCAGCAGCGAGGGACTAGCAATCTTAGGTTACGAGCAGTACTTC. Protein sequence: CASSSEGLAILGYEQYF.